This is a list of T cell receptor beta chains from one sample in a study of CD8 T cells in ankylosing spondylitis. TCRdb processed the 5' RACE reads anew with MiXCR; each CDR3 protein has one entry. The sample contains about 160,000 distinct CDR3 sequences, 9.8% of which appear only once. Sequenced material: blood, either unsorted or a sorted T cell fraction (not recorded which). These receptors were taken from a female donor with ankylosing spondylitis or in good health (not recorded which). Each CDR3 is given with its conserved first and last residue. A D gene is named only where the DNA matches it firmly. Part of the rows lack a size; the others show once, few, many or a class for expanded clones.

TGTGCCAGCAGTTTTTATCGTATGACTAGCGTGGAAGAGACCCAGTACTTC	CASSFYRMTSVEETQYF	few	TRBV12-3/TRBV12-4	TRBJ2-5	TRBD2
TGTGCCAGTACGCAGGGAAATTATGGCTACACCTTC	CASTQGNYGYTF	few	TRBV19	TRBJ1-2	.
TGTGCCAGCAGCTTGGATCTACTCGATCGGCAGTTCTTC	CASSLDLLDRQFF	.	TRBV7-3	TRBJ2-1	.
TGTGCCAGCAGCTTAGCGCGACTAGGGCCGGGGGAGACCCAGTACTTC	CASSLARLGPGETQYF	few	TRBV7-9	TRBJ2-5	.
TGTGCCACACGACAGGGTTTTGAAGCTTTCTTT	CATRQGFEAFF	.	TRBV12-3/TRBV12-4	TRBJ1-1	TRBD1
TGTGCCAGCAGGTCCGGGGAGCGCGGTACGCAGTATTTT	CASRSGERGTQYF	.	TRBV11-3	TRBJ2-3	.
TGTGCCAGCAGCTCTAGCGGCAACTACGAGCAGTACTTC	CASSSSGNYEQYF	many	TRBV7-9	TRBJ2-7	TRBD2
TGTGCCAGCAGCGACGGACAGGGATGGGGTGATGAGCAGTTCTTC	CASSDGQGWGDEQFF	many	TRBV7-9	TRBJ2-1	TRBD1
TGCGCCAGCCGGAACGCTCTGGGGTATGAAAAACTGTTTTTT	CASRNALGYEKLFF	.	TRBV4-1	TRBJ1-4	.
TGCAGCGTTGGACAGGGTGACCCTTCACCGTACGAGCAGTACTTC	CSVGQGDPSPYEQYF	many	TRBV29-1	TRBJ2-7	TRBD1
TGTGCCAGCAGCTTGTCGACTAGCGGGCGGGAGCAGTACTTC	CASSLSTSGREQYF	many	TRBV7-2	TRBJ2-7	TRBD2
TGTGCCAGCAGCCGTACCCCTAGCGGGGGAGATACGCAGTATTTT	CASSRTPSGGDTQYF	.	TRBV13	TRBJ2-3	TRBD2
TGTGCCAGCAGCATGGAGAACACCGGGGAGCTGTTTTTT	CASSMENTGELFF	many	TRBV11-2	TRBJ2-2	.
TGTGCCAGCAGTTACTTTGACCCCATGAACACTGAAGCTTTCTTT	CASSYFDPMNTEAFF	few	TRBV6-5	TRBJ1-1	.
TGCGCCAGCAGCCAAGATACGGCAGGGGGGGAAAAACTGTTTTTT	CASSQDTAGGEKLFF	many	TRBV4-3	TRBJ1-4	TRBD1
TGTGCCAGCAGTCCCGGGACAGGGGGGAGCTACACCTTC	CASSPGTGGSYTF	few	TRBV12-3/TRBV12-4	TRBJ1-2	TRBD1
TGTGCCAGCAGTTACTCGAGATGGGAATTGGTTTACGAGCAGTACTTC	CASSYSRWELVYEQYF	.	TRBV6-2/TRBV6-3	TRBJ2-7	.
TGTGCCAGCAGCTTAGGGACGGACTATGGAGGCTACACCTTC	CASSLGTDYGGYTF	many	TRBV7-9	TRBJ1-2	.
TGTGCCAGCAGCACCCTCGATTGGGATGAGCAGTTCTTC	CASSTLDWDEQFF	few	TRBV21-1	TRBJ2-1	.
TGTGCCAGCAGCGCCGGGGGACTAGCGGGAAGGAGTGAGCAGTTCTTC	CASSAGGLAGRSEQFF	many	TRBV7-2	TRBJ2-1	TRBD2
TGTGCCAGCAGTTTTGGACGTCACTCCTACGAGCAGTACTTC	CASSFGRHSYEQYF	few	TRBV12-3/TRBV12-4	TRBJ2-7	.
TGTGCCAGCAGCTTAGAAGACAGTTACAACTACGAGCAGTACTTC	CASSLEDSYNYEQYF	few	TRBV11-2	TRBJ2-7	.
TGTGCCAGCAGTGGGTTGGACAGTCACTACGAGCAGTACTTC	CASSGLDSHYEQYF	.	TRBV27	TRBJ2-7	.
TGCGCCAGCAGCTTGGCCCCGGGCTCTGAAGCTTTCTTT	CASSLAPGSEAFF	many	TRBV5-1	TRBJ1-1	.
TGTGCCAGCAGTTACGGGCAGGAAGCTTTCTTT	CASSYGQEAFF	few	TRBV6-5	TRBJ1-1	.
.	CATSDLTAGSCFF	few	TRBV24-1	TRBJ2-2	.
TGTGCCAGCAGCCACCCCGTAGCGTTGAGCTCCTACGAGCAGTACTTC	CASSHPVALSSYEQYF	.	TRBV7-2	TRBJ2-7	.
TGTGCCAGCAGATCACATTCAACTAATGAAAAACTGTTTTTT	CASRSHSTNEKLFF	many	TRBV12-3/TRBV12-4	TRBJ1-4	.
TGTGCCAGCAGACCGGGACAGTATAGCAATCAGCCCCAGCATTTT	CASRPGQYSNQPQHF	.	TRBV6-1	TRBJ1-5	TRBD1
TGTGCCACCAGATCCTCGGACAGGAACTATGGCTACACCTTC	CATRSSDRNYGYTF	.	TRBV24-1	TRBJ1-2	TRBD1